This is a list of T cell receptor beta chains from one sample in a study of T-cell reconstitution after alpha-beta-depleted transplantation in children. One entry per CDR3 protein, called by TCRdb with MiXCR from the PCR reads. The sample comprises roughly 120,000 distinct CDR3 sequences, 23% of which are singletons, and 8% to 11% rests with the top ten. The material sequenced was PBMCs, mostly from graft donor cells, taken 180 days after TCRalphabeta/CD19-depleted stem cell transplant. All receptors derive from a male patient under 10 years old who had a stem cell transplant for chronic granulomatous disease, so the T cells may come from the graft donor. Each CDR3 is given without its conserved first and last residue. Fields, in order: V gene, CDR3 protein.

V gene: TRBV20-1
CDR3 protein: SATTGQGQETQY

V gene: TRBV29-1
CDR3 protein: SVGQGDYGYT

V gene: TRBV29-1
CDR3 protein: SVAPRQAGELF

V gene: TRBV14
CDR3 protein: ASSQTISGKVYNEQF

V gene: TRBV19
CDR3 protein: ASSKLSTDTQY

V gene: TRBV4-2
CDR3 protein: ARGPWLSSYEQY

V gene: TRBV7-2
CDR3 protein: ASSQFGQGSDTQY

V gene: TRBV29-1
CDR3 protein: SARDRGGTDTQY

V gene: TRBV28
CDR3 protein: ASSSNRDYQPQH

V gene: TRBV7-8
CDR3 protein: ASSPLVWGTEAF

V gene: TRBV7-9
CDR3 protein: ASSSIQGANQPQH

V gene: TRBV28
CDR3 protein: ASLYSKGAQPQH

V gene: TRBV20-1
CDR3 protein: SATLADYEQY

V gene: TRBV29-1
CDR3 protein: SAGTANYGYT

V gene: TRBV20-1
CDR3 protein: SAYSGISYEQY

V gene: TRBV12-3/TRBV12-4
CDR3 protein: ASREGQGVTGELF

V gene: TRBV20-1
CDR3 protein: SASTRVDRYGYT

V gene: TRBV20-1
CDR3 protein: SARRSGGSTEAF

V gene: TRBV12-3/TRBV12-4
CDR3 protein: ASSFSGNTIY

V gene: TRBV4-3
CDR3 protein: ASSQDLAGGEFYYEQY

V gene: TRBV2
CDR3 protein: TSSPFTGTQGGNEQF

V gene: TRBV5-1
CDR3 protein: ASSLQRTETQY

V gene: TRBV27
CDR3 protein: ASSSEGLAALNEQF

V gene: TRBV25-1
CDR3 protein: ASSATGGDEQF

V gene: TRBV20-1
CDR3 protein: SASPQGGYGYT

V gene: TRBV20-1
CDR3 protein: SARLAGGTYEQY

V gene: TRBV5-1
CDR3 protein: ASSPDRGNSEQY

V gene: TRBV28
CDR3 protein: ASSWGQAGESTGELF

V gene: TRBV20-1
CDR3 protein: SARQLAGLNEQF

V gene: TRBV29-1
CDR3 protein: SVVVRGGVADTQY

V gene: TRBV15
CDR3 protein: ATSRDPAGDQPQH

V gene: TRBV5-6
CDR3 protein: ASSWGIPSPYEQY

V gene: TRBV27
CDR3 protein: ASSLGVMTPYEQY